This T cell receptor (beta chain) originates from a study of early T cells in non-severe SARS-CoV-2 infection. Turning to the study itself: It was bulk RNA from unsorted whole blood that was sequenced, and the chains were unpaired. Broader study findings: Database matching using VDJdb favored anti-spike CD8 responses, with private and CD4 specificities left missing.

Germline V gives CDR1 MGHRA, CDR2 YSYEKL. The V segment lost 9 bases and the J segment 9 bases; nucleotides outside the gene matches: 14. The CDR3 length is 15 residues. With respect to this clonotype: Its antigen is undetermined.

Each single cDNA molecule received a unique molecular identifier. MiXCR, applied by TCRdb to the 5' RACE reads, yields one record per CDR3 protein. Among tens of thousands of distinct CDR3 sequences listed, roughly 10% were seen once. Sequences were obtained from whole blood. The clonotype comes from an adult who was a healthcare worker with PCR-confirmed SARS-CoV-2 infection or an uninfected control (not recorded which). The genes are TRBV4-1 and TRBJ1-6, with 7 bases matching TRBD1. The CDR3 DNA is TGCGCCAGTAGACAGGTCACAGGGGTTTTTTCACCCCTCCACTTT. Its translation: CASRQVTGVFSPLHF.